The sample holds one count of the clone carrying this T cell receptor beta chain. Its target is unknown. The data belong to a study of PD-L1 blockade in urothelial cancer. Study in general: The number of prior chemotherapy regimens per patient was 0 to 3. Typically, measured as a median, blood samples had 130,000 to 150,000 T cells. General observations from the study: By 3 weeks, tumor-associated blood clones had expanded more in durable-benefit patients.

Only in-frame clones appear in the TCRdb table, and some are missing; sequencing was by immunoSEQ multiplex PCR. The sample yields tens of thousands of clones, over 80% seen once. This CDR3 region has 14 residues. V was pared by 4 bases and J by 7 bases, with 8 bases of the junction left unmatched. Germline V gene data show CDR1 as SGHAT and CDR2 as FQNNGV. Pretreatment and on-treatment blood mononuclear cell samples were taken, totaling between 1 and 8 time points per patient. The source is a man between 65 and 85 years old with urothelial cancer. This chain uses TRBV11-2 with TRBJ1-2; 8 bases line up with TRBD1. The specimen was PBMCs, collected around atezolizumab (anti-PD-L1) treatment. The CDR3 DNA follows: TGTGCCAGCAGCTCCTTACAGGGGGATGGTGGCTACACCTTC. Its translation is CASSSLQGDGGYTF.